This passage covers 22 T cell receptor beta chains from one sample sequenced in a study of shared clonotypes between healthy human individuals (dated by TCRdb to 2018 to 2020). Library method: the immunoSEQ multiplex PCR assay. As stored in TCRdb, this immuneACCESS dataset retains in-frame rearrangements with V and J assigned. A fraction of the clones does not appear; measured against another copy, unresolved V genes explain less than half of the discrepancy, and the remainder lacks a known reason. Present in this sample are about 1.5 million clones, approximately 98% of which were seen just once. Roughly 0.4% of the sample lies in the top ten. Sequencing input: naive CD4+ T cells sorted from blood. The cell subset or site label on this specimen signifies: CD45RA+ positively selected. These receptors were obtained from a young man in good health.

The rearrangement joins TRBV28 to TRBJ2-2, with 7 bases aligning to TRBD2. CDR3 length: 17 amino acids. V lost 5 bases to trimming and J lost 4 bases; unmatched junction nucleotides: 13. Germline V lookup: CDR1 MDHEN, CDR2 SYDVKM. Written as DNA, the CDR3 is TGTGCCAGCAGTCCCAGCGGACTAGTTAAGGGCACCGGGGAGCTGTTTTTT. Its translation: CASSPSGLVKGTGELFF.

This clone was counted a single time. This chain joins TRBV6-1 and TRBJ2-5; 7 nucleotides align to TRBD1. The CDR3 runs 15 residues. CDR1 and CDR2 (germline): MNHNS, SASEGT. With 2 bases clipped from V and 5 bases from J, the junction kept 8 bases outside the gene matches. CDR3 in amino acids: CASSEFRGPGETQYF. CDR3 in DNA: TGTGCCAGCAGTGAATTTAGGGGGCCGGGCGAGACCCAGTACTTC.

In regard to this clone: The same CDR3 also results from other DNA sequences found in this sample. The V and J genes are TRBV5-1 and TRBJ2-7; 7 bases are a match to TRBD1. The length of the CDR3 is 14 residues. V was clipped by 4 bases and J by 2 bases; unmatched bases: 6. The germline V gene has CDR1 SGHRS and CDR2 YFSETQ. The CDR3 DNA is TGCGCCAGCAGCCTAGACAGGGCTGCCTACGAGCAGTACTTC. Protein: CASSLDRAAYEQYF.

The chain links TRBV9 to TRBJ2-1, with TRBD2 matching 10 bases. This CDR3 region has 18 residues. CDR1 and CDR2 from the germline V gene are SGDLS and YYNGEE. J lost 0 bases, V lost 2 bases, and 8 bases had no gene match. CDR3 DNA: TGTGCCAGCAGCGTGATAGCGGGAGGACGGAGCTCCTACAATGAGCAGTTCTTC. This codes for CASSVIAGGRSSYNEQFF.

The chain has TRBV10-3 and TRBJ2-7, with TRBD1 identical over 8 bases. Per germline, CDR1 ENHRY and CDR2 SYGVKD. Trimming at V came to 1 base and at J to 4 bases, leaving 6 bases not matched to a gene. This CDR3 has 15 amino acids. DNA of the CDR3: TGTGCCATCAGTGAGTTTGGACAGGGACCATACGAGCAGTACTTC. Translated, it gives CAISEFGQGPYEQYF.

Written as DNA, the CDR3 is TGTGCCAGCAGGGGGACGGGGAGGAACAATGAGCAGTTCTTC. The encoded protein is CASRGTGRNNEQFF. V is TRBV2 and J is TRBJ2-1, with D tentatively TRBD2 (6 bases). The CDR3 totals 14 residues. Between the trimmed V and J ends, which lost 6 bases and 5 bases, there was a span of 14 bases. Germline V gene lookup returns CDR1 SNHLY and CDR2 FYNNEI.

This rearrangement joins TRBV19 to TRBJ2-3; D is ambiguous. V shed 7 bases and J shed 5 bases, with 16 bases lying between them. The CDR3 sequence is 14 residues long. The germline V gene has CDR1 LNHDA and CDR2 SQIVND (reference sequence). CDR3 sequence: CASTLGSGLDTQYF. The CDR3 DNA reads TGTGCCAGTACCTTAGGGTCCGGGCTAGATACGCAGTATTTT.

The chain combines TRBV9 with TRBJ2-7, with a weak D call TRBD2 (6 bases). V dropped 0 bases and J dropped 0 bases, with 16 bases sitting between them. Germline V gene data show CDR1 as SGDLS and CDR2 as YYNGEE. The CDR3 runs to 17 residues. The DNA for the CDR3 is TGTGCCAGCAGCGTAGCTACGGGGGTGAGTAACTCCTACGAGCAGTACTTC. It is translated as CASSVATGVSNSYEQYF.

CDR3 sequence (DNA): TGTGCCAGCAGCTCTGAGCCGGTGATAGAAGCTTTCTTT. Translating gives CASSSEPVIEAFF. The chain has TRBV5-6 and TRBJ1-1; D unresolved. Germline V lookup: CDR1 SGHDT, CDR2 YYEEEE. Trimming took off 3 bases at V and 8 bases at J, with 14 bases between the two ends. There are 13 residues in the CDR3. The variable domain in full, with the rest retrieved from reference TRBV5-6 and TRBJ1-1, is DAGVTQSPTHLIKTRGQQVTLRCSPKSGHDTVSWYQQALGQGPQFIFQYYEEEERQRGNFPDRFSGHQFPNYSSELNVNALLLGDSALYLCASSSEPVIEAFFGQGTRLTVV.

This chain joins TRBV29-1 and TRBJ1-5; D unclear. The CDR3 is 13 amino acids. V lost 6 bases and J 3 bases, leaving 12 bases between the germline ends. The V gene's germline CDR1 is SQVTM and CDR2 ANQGSEA. CDR3 sequence: CSVIGRPNQPQHF. CDR3 DNA: TGCAGCGTGATTGGACGGCCCAATCAGCCCCAGCATTTT.

This clone has only one observation. The rearrangement uses TRBV30 and TRBJ1-2; 9 nucleotides agree with TRBD1. The CDR3 covers 15 residues. CDR1 GTSNPN and CDR2 SVGIG come from the germline V gene (reference sequence). V lost 7 bases and J lost 4; bases outside the gene matches: 13. CDR3 residues: CASSGSGTGSYGYTF. CDR3 coding DNA: TGTGCCTCATCCGGCTCCGGGACAGGGAGCTATGGCTACACCTTC.

V gene TRBV13 combines with J gene TRBJ2-5; D is possibly TRBD1 (6 bases). V shed 0 bases and J shed 5 bases, with 7 bases lying between them. The CDR3 loop spans 13 amino acids. Germline assignment: CDR1 PRHDT and CDR2 FYEKMQ (reference sequence). The CDR3 nucleotides are TGTGCCAGCAGCTTAGGGGGGGCTGAGACCCAGTACTTC. This codes for CASSLGGAETQYF.

This chain joins TRBV2 and TRBJ2-7, with unresolved D. V lost 7 bases and J lost 0, with 13 bases in between. The CDR3 totals 14 residues. The germline gives CDR1 SNHLY, CDR2 FYNNEI. CDR3 region: CASKMSGPSYEQYF. As DNA, the CDR3 is TGTGCCAGCAAGATGTCGGGCCCCTCCTACGAGCAGTACTTC.

The chain couples TRBV18 to TRBJ2-1; 10 nucleotides align to TRBD2. The V gene's germline CDR1 is KGHSH and CDR2 LQKENI. CDR3 size: 15 residues. V lost 3 bases, J lost 4 bases, and 3 bases stayed unmatched. CDR3 nucleotide sequence: TGTGCCAGCTCACCCCTAGCGGGAGAGTACAATGAGCAGTTCTTC. Translated, it gives CASSPLAGEYNEQFF.

The CDR3 DNA reads as TGTGCCACCAGCAGGCATATGAACACTGAAGCTTTCTTT. The encoded protein is CATSRHMNTEAFF. This chain connects TRBV15 to TRBJ1-1; D call uncertain. V lost 3 bases to trimming and J lost 0 bases, with 5 bases between them. Germline CDR1 is LNHNV and CDR2 is YYDKDF (reference sequence). This CDR3 is built from 13 residues.

This clone was picked up one time. The rearrangement uses TRBV27 and TRBJ2-5, with D maybe TRBD1 (5 bases). The ends were cut back, 4 bases at V and 5 bases at J, with 14 bases in the middle. The CDR3 is made up of 14 amino acids. Germline loops: CDR1 MNHEY, CDR2 SMNVEV (reference sequence). This CDR3 reads CASSYSGLVETQYF. The CDR3 nucleotides read TGTGCCAGCAGTTATTCAGGGTTGGTGGAGACCCAGTACTTC.

J is TRBJ2-1 and V is TRBV9, with D maybe TRBD1 (6 bases). Trimming removed 4 bases at V and 7 bases at J, with 9 bases between. The CDR3 is 12 residues long. Germline CDR1 SGDLS, CDR2 YYNGEE. The CDR3 DNA reads as TGTGCCAGCAGCCCAGGGGTAAATGAGCAGTTCTTC. Translation: CASSPGVNEQFF.

CDR3 sequence reads: CASGPQGANVLTF. In nucleotides, the CDR3 is TGTGCCAGCGGACCTCAAGGGGCCAACGTCCTGACTTTC. V is TRBV5-4 and J is TRBJ2-6; D ambiguous. The CDR3 is made up of 13 amino acids. The germline V and J ends were trimmed by 7 bases and 4 bases, with 9 bases remaining between them. Germline CDR1 is SGHNT and CDR2 is YYREEE (reference sequence).

The chain joins TRBV9 to TRBJ2-2; TRBD2 is a possible D gene (5 bases). The length of the CDR3 is 12 residues. Germline values: CDR1 SGDLS, CDR2 YYNGEE. Trimming took off 8 bases at V and 3 bases at J, with 8 bases between the two ends. The CDR3 sequence is CASTRHTGELFF. CDR3 nucleotides: TGTGCCAGTACTAGGCACACCGGGGAGCTGTTTTTT.

This chain uses TRBV5-5 with TRBJ2-6; weak D call: TRBD1 (5 bases). Trimming shortened V by 0 bases and J by 2 bases, and 6 bases separated the two germline ends. Germline assignment: CDR1 SGHKS and CDR2 YYEKEE (reference sequence). The CDR3 sequence is 15 residues long. Here the CDR3 DNA reads TGTGCCAGCAGCTTGGTCAGGGCTGGGGCCAACGTCCTGACTTTC. Amino acids: CASSLVRAGANVLTF.

This chain connects TRBV6-6 to TRBJ2-5; TRBD2 aligns across 9 bases. This CDR3 comprises 15 residues. Germline CDR1 MNHNY, CDR2 SVGAGI (reference sequence). J lost 0 bases, V lost 5 bases, and 4 bases had no gene match. The CDR3 reads CASSLTSGNQETQYF. CDR3 nucleotide sequence: TGTGCCAGCAGTCTGACTAGCGGAAACCAAGAGACCCAGTACTTC.

The rearrangement joins TRBV15 to TRBJ2-5, with 9 bases identical to TRBD1. This CDR3 has 16 residues. Germline V gene sequence: CDR1 LNHNV, CDR2 YYDKDF (reference sequence). Unmatched junction bases numbered 6, after V lost 0 bases and J lost 4 bases. The CDR3, as DNA: TGTGCCACCAGCAGAGACCGGGACAGGGATGGAGAGACCCAGTACTTC. As protein: CATSRDRDRDGETQYF. Filled out from reference TRBV15 and TRBJ2-5, the complete variable domain reads DAMVIQNPRYQVTQFGKPVTLSCSQTLNHNVMYWYQQKSSQAPKLLFHYYDKDFNNEADTPDNFQSRRPNTSFCFLDIRSPGLGDTAMYLCATSRDRDRDGETQYFGPGTRLLVL.